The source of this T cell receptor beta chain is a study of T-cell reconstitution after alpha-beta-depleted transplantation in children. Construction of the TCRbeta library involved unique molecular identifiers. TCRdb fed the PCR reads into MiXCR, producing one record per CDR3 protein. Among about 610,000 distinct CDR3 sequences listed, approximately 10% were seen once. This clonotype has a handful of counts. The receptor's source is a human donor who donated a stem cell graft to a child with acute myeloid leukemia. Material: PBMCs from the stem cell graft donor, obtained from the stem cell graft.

The CDR3 sequence: CASSPSGTGGAGQPQHF. For the CDR3, the DNA is TGTGCCAGCAGCCCTTCCGGGACAGGGGGCGCGGGTCAGCCCCAGCATTTT. The rearrangement links TRBV28 to TRBJ1-5; 12 positions match TRBD1. The CDR3 is 17 residues long. CDR1 and CDR2 from the germline V gene are MDHEN and SYDVKM. The V gene end was trimmed by 6 bases and the J gene end by 6 bases; junction bases not matched to a gene: 12.